One and the same sample provided the 12 T cell receptor beta chains below, sequenced in a study of T cells in Graves' hyperthyroidism and ophthalmopathy. TCR beta CDR3 region amplification was performed from RNA transcripts. The TCR CDR3 was amplified in a first-round RT-PCR using the HTBI primer set. TCRdb reprocessed the multiplex PCR reads via MiXCR and lists one record per CDR3 protein. The table lists under 550,000 distinct CDR3 sequences, approximately 15% of them singletons, with 5% to 6% in the top ten. Input material: blood. These receptors came from a woman aged 18-35 years with Graves' hyperthyroidism.

This clonotype was recorded many times. The rearrangement links TRBV28 to TRBJ2-7; D remains unclear. V was shortened by 9 bases and J by 0 bases, with 18 bases between the two germline ends. The CDR3 totals 15 residues. Germline V gene data show CDR1 as MDHEN and CDR2 as SYDVKM. The CDR3 region has the DNA TGTGCCAGTGGGATCCGTGGGGTTAGCTCCTACGAGCAGTACTTC. It yields the protein CASGIRGVSSYEQYF. Using reference TRBV28 and TRBJ2-7 for the parts outside the CDR3, the full variable domain is DVKVTQSSRYLVKRTGEKVFLECVQDMDHENMFWYRQDPGLGLRLIYFSYDVKMKEKGDIPEGYSVSREKKERFSLILESASTNQTSMYLCASGIRGVSSYEQYFGPGTRLTVT.

This clonotype has only a few counts. The V gene is TRBV12-3 or TRBV12-4, the J gene TRBJ2-6; TRBD2 matches 9 bases. Trimming removed 4 bases from V and 1 base from J; junction bases left unmatched: 14. The CDR3 extends over 20 amino acids. The CDR3 region has the DNA TGTGCCAGCAGTTGGGGGGGCAGCGGGAGGTCCGGGTCTGGGGCCAACGTCCTGACTTTC. This translates into CASSWGGSGRSGSGANVLTF.

This clonotype occurred many times. As DNA, the CDR3 is TGTGCCAGCAGTCCCCCAACCGGTTATAACTATGGCTACACCTTC. Its translation: CASSPPTGYNYGYTF. The V call is TRBV28, the J call TRBJ1-2, with D uncertain. This CDR3 is 15 amino acids long. Germline lookup yields CDR1 MDHEN and CDR2 SYDVKM. Trimming stripped 5 bases from V and 1 base from J, with 14 bases between.

The rearrangement joins TRBV14 to TRBJ1-3, with D hard to call. Deletions cut 5 bases from V and 2 bases from J, with 13 bases between. Germline V lookup: CDR1 SGHDN, CDR2 FVKESK. The CDR3 is 15 amino acids. The CDR3 DNA reads as TGTGCCAGCAGCTTACTCCCTTCACCTGGAAACACCATATATTTT. Protein sequence: CASSLLPSPGNTIYF.

Remarks on this clonotype: A much more abundant neighbour one base away suggests this may be a read error. The chain combines TRBV27 with TRBJ1-4, with TRBD1 matching over 7 bases. V was clipped by 7 bases and J by 7 bases; unmatched bases: 6. This CDR3 is built from 13 residues. Per the germline V gene, CDR1 is MNHEY and CDR2 is SMNVEV (reference sequence). CDR3 sequence reads: CASTGGGAEKLFF. In DNA form, the CDR3 reads TGTGCCAGCACAGGGGGGGGGGCTGAAAAACTGTTTTTT.

This chain joins TRBV9 and TRBJ2-7; 11 bases agree with TRBD1. From germline, CDR1 is SGDLS and CDR2 YYNGEE. V trimming: 3 bases; J trimming: 6 bases; junction bases outside the gene matches: 8. The CDR3 is 15 amino acids. The DNA of the CDR3 is TGTGCCAGCAGCGAGACGGGACAGGGGGTGGGCGAGCAGTACTTC. Protein: CASSETGQGVGEQYF.

This clonotype occurred a few times. This rearrangement joins TRBV4-1 to TRBJ2-1, with TRBD1 identical over 7 bases. With V trimmed by 1 base and J by 8 bases, 17 bases remained unmatched. The germline V gene encodes CDR1 MGHRA and CDR2 YSYEKL. The CDR3 has 18 amino acids. CDR3 in DNA: TGCGCCAGCAGCCAAGCCGGTATAAGGACAGGCGTTTTAGATGAGCAGTTCTTC. Its protein product is CASSQAGIRTGVLDEQFF.

This clonotype came up a few times. The V gene is TRBV12-3 or TRBV12-4, the J gene TRBJ1-1; D is possibly TRBD1 (5 bases). The CDR3 sequence is 13 residues long. The germline V and J ends were trimmed by 2 bases and 6 bases, with 10 bases remaining between them. The CDR3 sequence is CASSLQGHPEAFF. CDR3 DNA sequence: TGTGCCAGCAGTTTACAGGGCCACCCTGAAGCTTTCTTT.

The rearrangement joins TRBV18 to TRBJ2-1, with D perhaps TRBD2 (6 bases). The CDR3 length is 15 residues. V lost 6 bases and J lost 1, with 13 bases in between. CDR1 KGHSH and CDR2 LQKENI come from the germline V gene. CDR3 region: CASSAGSGSYNEQFF. In DNA form, the CDR3 reads TGTGCCAGCTCCGCCGGGAGTGGGTCCTACAATGAGCAGTTCTTC.

This clonotype was recorded a few times. This chain links TRBV5-1 with TRBJ1-1; the D gene is possibly TRBD1 (6 bases). V was shortened by 4 bases and J by 10 bases, with 23 bases between the two germline ends. This CDR3 is 15 amino acids long. Germline V lookup: CDR1 SGHRS, CDR2 YFSETQ. This CDR3 reads CASSATPPGQIPAFF. The CDR3 DNA reads as TGCGCCAGCAGCGCTACTCCACCGGGACAAATACCAGCTTTCTTT.

This clonotype was seen a handful of times. The gene calls are TRBV6-2 or TRBV6-3 and TRBJ2-2; 10 bases fit TRBD1. The V segment lost 1 base and the J segment 6 bases; nucleotides outside the gene matches: 8. The germline gives CDR1 MNHEY, CDR2 SVGEGT. The CDR3 consists of 17 residues. The CDR3 sequence is CASSYFAGTGVAGELFF. The CDR3 coding sequence is TGTGCCAGCAGTTACTTCGCCGGGACAGGGGTCGCCGGGGAGCTGTTTTTT.

This clonotype appeared many times. The chain combines TRBV11-2 with TRBJ2-1, with a weak D call TRBD2 (6 bases). This CDR3 is 14 amino acids long. With 7 bases removed from V and 0 bases from J, the gap between germline ends came to 10 bases. Per the germline V gene, CDR1 is SGHAT and CDR2 is FQNNGV. The CDR3 region is CASIRGSSYNEQFF. In nucleotides, the CDR3 is TGTGCCAGCATTCGGGGGAGCTCCTACAATGAGCAGTTCTTC.